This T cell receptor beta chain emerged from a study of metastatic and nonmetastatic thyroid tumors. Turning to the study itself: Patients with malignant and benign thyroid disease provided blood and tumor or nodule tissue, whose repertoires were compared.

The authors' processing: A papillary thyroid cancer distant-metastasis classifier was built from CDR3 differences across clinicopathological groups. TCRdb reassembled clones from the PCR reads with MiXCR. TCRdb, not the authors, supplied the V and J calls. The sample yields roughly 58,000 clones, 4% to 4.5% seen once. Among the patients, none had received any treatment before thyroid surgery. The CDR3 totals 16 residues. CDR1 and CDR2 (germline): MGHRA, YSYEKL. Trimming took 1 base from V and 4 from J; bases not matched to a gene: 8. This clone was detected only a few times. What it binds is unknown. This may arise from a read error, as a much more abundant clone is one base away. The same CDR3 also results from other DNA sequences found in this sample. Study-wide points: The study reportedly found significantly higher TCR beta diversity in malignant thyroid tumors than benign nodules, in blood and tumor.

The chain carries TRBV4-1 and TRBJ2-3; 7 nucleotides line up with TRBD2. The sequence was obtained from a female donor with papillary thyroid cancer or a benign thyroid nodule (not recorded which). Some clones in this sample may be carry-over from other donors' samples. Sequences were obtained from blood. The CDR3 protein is CASSQVASGAADTQYF. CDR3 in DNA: TGCGCCAGCAGCCAAGTTGCTAGCGGAGCGGCAGATACGCAGTATTTT.